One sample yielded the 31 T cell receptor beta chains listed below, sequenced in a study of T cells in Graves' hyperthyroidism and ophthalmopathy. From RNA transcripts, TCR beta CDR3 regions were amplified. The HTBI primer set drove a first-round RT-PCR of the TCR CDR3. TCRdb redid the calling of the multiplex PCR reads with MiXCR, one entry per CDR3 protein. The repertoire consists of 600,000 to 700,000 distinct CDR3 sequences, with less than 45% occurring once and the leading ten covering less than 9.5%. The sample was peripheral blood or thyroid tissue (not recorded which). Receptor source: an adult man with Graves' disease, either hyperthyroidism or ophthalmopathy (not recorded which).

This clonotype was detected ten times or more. In DNA form, the CDR3 reads TGTGCCAGCAGCCCCCGGACAGGGGTCACTGAAGCTTTCTTT. Amino acids: CASSPRTGVTEAFF. V is TRBV7-3 and J is TRBJ1-1, with TRBD1 identical over 9 bases. The V segment lost 5 bases and the J segment 4 bases; nucleotides outside the gene matches: 5. Germline V gene sequence: CDR1 SGHTA, CDR2 FQGTGA. The CDR3 runs to 14 residues.

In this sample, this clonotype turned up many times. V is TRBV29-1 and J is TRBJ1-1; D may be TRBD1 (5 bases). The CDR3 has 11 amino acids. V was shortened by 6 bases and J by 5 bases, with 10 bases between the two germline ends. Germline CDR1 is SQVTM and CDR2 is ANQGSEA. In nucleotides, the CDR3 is TGCAGCGTCCCCGGGGGTACTGAAGCTTTCTTT. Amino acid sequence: CSVPGGTEAFF.

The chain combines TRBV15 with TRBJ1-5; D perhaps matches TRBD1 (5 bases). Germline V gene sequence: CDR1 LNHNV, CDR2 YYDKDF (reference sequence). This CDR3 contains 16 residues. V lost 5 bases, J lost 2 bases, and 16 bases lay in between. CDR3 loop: CATSYRSGGGNQPQHF. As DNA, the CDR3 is TGTGCCACCAGCTACCGGAGCGGGGGAGGCAATCAGCCCCAGCATTTT.

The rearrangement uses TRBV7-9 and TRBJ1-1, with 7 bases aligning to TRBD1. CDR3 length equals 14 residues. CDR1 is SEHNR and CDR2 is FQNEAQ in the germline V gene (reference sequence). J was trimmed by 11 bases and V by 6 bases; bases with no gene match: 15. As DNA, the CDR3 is TGTGCCAGCAGACGGGCCCGAGACAGGGTTTGGGCTTTCTTT. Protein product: CASRRARDRVWAFF.

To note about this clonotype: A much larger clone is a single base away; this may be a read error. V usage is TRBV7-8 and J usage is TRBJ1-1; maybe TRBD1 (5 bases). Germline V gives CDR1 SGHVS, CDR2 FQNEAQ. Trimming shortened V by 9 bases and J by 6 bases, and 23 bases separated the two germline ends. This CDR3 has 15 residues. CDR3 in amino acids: CASSIARPWDAEAFF. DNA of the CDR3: TGTGCCAGTAGTATAGCTCGGCCGTGGGACGCTGAAGCTTTCTTT.

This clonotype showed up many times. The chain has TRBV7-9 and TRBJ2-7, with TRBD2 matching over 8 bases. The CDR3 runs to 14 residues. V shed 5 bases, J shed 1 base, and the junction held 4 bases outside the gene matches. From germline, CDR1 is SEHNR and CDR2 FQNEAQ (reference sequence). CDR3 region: CASSTSGGSYEQYF. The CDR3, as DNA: TGTGCCAGCAGCACCTCGGGGGGGTCCTACGAGCAGTACTTC.

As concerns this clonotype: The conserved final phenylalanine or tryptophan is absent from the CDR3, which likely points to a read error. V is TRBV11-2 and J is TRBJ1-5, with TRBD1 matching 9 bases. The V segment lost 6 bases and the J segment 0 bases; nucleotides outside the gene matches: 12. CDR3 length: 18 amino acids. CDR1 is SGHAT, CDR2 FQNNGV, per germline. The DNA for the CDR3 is TGTGCCAGCAGTACCGGGACAGGGATCTCTTATAGCAATCAGCCCCAGCATCTT. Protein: CASSTGTGISYSNQPQHL.

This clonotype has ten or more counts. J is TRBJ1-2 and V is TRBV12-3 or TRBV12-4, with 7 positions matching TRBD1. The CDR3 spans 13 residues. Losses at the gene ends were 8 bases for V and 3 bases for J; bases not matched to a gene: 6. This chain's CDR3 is CASAAGTDYGYTF. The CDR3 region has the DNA TGTGCCAGCGCTGCCGGGACAGACTATGGCTACACCTTC.

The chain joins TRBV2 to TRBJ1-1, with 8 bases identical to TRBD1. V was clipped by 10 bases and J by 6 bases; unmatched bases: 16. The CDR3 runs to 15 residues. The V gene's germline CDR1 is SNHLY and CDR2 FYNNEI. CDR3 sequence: CANGQGVGFVAEAFF. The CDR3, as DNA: TGTGCCAACGGACAGGGAGTGGGATTTGTTGCTGAAGCTTTCTTT.

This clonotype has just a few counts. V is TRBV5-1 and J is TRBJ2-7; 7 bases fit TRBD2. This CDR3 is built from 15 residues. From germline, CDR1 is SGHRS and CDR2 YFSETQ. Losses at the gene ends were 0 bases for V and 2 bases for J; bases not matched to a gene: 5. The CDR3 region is CASSLESSGPYEQYF. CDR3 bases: TGCGCCAGCAGCTTGGAGTCTAGCGGACCCTACGAGCAGTACTTC.

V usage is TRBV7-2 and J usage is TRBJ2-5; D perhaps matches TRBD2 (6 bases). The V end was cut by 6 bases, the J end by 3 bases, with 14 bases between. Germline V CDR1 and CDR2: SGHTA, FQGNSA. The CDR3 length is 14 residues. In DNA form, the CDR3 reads TGTGCCAGCAGGAGACTAGTAAGAGAAGAGACCCAGTACTTC. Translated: CASRRLVREETQYF.

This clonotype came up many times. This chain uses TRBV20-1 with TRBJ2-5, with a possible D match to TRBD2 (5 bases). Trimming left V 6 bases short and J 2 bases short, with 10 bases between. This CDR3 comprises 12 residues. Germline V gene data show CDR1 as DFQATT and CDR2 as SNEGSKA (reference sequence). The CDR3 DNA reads TGCAGTGCCGGGGAGAGACAAGAGACCCAGTACTTC. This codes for CSAGERQETQYF.

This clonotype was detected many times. CDR3 in amino acids: CSARIGQETQYF. The CDR3 nucleotides read TGCAGTGCTAGGATCGGGCAAGAGACCCAGTACTTC. The chain carries TRBV20-1 and TRBJ2-5; D is undetermined. The V gene lost 3 bases and the J gene lost 2 bases, with 7 bases spanning the gap. Germline CDR1 reads DFQATT; CDR2 reads SNEGSKA (reference sequence). The CDR3 loop spans 12 amino acids.

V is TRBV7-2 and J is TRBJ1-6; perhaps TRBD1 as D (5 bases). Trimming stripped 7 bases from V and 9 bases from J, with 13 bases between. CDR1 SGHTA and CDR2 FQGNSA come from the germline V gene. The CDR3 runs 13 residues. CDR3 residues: CASTGGAGSPLHF. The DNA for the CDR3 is TGTGCCAGCACAGGTGGGGCGGGTTCACCCCTCCACTTT.

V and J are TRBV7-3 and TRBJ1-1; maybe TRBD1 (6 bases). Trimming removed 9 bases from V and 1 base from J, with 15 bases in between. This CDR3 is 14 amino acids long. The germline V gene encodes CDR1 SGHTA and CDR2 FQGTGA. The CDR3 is CASKTQGKNTEAFF. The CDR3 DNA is TGTGCCAGTAAAACACAGGGTAAGAACACTGAAGCTTTCTTT.

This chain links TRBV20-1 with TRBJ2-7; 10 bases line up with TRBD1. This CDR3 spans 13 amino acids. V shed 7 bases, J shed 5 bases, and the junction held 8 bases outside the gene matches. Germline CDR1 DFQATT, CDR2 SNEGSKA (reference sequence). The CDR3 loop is CSVTTTGGDEQYF. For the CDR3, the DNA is TGCAGTGTCACGACGACAGGGGGCGACGAGCAGTACTTC.

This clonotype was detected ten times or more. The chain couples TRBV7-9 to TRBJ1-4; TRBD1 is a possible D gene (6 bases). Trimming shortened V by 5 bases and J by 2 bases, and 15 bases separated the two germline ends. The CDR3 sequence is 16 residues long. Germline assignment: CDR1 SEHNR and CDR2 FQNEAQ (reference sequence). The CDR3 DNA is TGTGCCAGCAGCCTCCGGACAGAACAGACTAATGAAAAACTGTTTTTT. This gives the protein CASSLRTEQTNEKLFF.

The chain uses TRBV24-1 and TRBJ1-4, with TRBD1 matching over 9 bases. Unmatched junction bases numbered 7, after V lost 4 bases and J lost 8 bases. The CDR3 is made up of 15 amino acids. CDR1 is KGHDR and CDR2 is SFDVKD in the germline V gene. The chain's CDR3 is CATSEETGGLEKLFF. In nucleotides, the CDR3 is TGTGCCACCAGTGAAGAGACAGGGGGTCTCGAAAAACTGTTTTTT.

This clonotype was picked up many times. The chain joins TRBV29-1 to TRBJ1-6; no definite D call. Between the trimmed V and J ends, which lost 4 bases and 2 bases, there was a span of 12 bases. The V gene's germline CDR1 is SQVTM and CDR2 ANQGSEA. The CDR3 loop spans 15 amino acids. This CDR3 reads CSVGPSWTYNSPLHF. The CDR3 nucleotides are TGCAGCGTTGGCCCATCATGGACCTATAATTCACCCCTCCACTTT. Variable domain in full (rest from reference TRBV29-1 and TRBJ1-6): SAVISQKPSRDICQRGTSLTIQCQVDSQVTMMFWYRQQPGQSLTLIATANQGSEATYESGFVIDKFPISRPNLTFSTLTVSNMSPEDSSIYLCSVGPSWTYNSPLHFGNGTRLTVT.

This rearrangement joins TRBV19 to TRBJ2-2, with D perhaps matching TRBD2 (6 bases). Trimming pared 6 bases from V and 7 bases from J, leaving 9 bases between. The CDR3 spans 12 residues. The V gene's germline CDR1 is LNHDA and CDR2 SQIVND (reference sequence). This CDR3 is CASRAGNGELFF. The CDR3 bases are TGTGCCAGTAGGGCGGGGAACGGGGAGCTGTTTTTT.

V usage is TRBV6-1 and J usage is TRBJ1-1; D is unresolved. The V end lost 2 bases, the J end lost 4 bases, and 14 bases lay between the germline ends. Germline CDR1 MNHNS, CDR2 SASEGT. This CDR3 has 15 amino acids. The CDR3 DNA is TGTGCCAGCAGTGAAATGGGCAGTTTAGCCACTGAAGCTTTCTTT. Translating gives CASSEMGSLATEAFF.

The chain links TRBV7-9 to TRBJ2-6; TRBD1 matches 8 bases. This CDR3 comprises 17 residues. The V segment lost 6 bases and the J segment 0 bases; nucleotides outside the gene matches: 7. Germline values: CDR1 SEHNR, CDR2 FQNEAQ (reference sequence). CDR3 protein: CASSSGTGHSGANVLTF. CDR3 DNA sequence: TGTGCCAGCAGTTCTGGGACAGGTCACTCTGGGGCCAACGTCCTGACTTTC.

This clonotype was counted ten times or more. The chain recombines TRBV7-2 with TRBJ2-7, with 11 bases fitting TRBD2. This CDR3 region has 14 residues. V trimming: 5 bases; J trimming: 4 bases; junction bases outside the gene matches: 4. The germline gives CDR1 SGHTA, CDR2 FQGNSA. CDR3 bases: TGTGCCAGCAGCATAGGGACTAGCGGTTACGAGCAGTACTTC. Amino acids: CASSIGTSGYEQYF.

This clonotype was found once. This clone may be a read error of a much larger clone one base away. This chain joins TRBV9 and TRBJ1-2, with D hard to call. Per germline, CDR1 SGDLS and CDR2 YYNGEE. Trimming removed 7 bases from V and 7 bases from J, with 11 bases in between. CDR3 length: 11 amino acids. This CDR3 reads CASVGRPGYTF. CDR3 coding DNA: TGTGCCAGCGTGGGAAGGCCTGGCTACACCTTC.

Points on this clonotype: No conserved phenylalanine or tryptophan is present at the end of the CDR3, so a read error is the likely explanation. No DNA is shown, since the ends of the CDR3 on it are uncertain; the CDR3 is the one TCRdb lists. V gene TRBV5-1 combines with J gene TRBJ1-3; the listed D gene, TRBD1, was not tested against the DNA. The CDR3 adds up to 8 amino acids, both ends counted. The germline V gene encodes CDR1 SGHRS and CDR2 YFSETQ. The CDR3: CASSLGQT.

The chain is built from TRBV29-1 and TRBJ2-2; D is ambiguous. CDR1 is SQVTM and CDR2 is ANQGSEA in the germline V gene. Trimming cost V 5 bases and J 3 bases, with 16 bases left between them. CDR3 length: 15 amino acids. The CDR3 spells CSVSSSGFDTGELFF. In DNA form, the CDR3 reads TGCAGCGTTAGTAGCTCGGGCTTCGACACCGGGGAGCTGTTTTTT.

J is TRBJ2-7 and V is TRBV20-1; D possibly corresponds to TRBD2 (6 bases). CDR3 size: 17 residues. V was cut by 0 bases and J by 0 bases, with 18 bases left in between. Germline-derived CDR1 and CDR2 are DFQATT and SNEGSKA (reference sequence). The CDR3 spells CSARDRPAGFSSYEQYF. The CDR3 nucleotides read TGCAGTGCTAGAGATCGACCCGCGGGGTTTAGCTCCTACGAGCAGTACTTC.

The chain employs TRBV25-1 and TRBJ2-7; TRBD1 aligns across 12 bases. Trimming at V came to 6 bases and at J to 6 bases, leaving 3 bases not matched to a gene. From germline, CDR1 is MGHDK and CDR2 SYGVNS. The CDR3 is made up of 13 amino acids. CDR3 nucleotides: TGTGCCAGCAGCGGGACAGGGGGCCCCGAGCAGTACTTC. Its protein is CASSGTGGPEQYF.

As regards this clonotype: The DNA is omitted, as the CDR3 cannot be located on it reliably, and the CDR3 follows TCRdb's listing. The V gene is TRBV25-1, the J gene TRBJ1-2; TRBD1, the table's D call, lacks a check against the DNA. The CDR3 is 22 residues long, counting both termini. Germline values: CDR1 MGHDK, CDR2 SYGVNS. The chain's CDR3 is CASSIYLCSVGEARAENYGYTF.

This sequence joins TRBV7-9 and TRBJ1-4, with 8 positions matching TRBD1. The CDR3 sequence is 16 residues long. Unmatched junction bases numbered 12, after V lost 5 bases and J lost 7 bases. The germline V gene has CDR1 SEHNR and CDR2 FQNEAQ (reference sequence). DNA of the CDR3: TGTGCCAGCAGCCCACAGGACAGGGTTGTCACTGAAAAACTGTTTTTT. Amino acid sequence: CASSPQDRVVTEKLFF.

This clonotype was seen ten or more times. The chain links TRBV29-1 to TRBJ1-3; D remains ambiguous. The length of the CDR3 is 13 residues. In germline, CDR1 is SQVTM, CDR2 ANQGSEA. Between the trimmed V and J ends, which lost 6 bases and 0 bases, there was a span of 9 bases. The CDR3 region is CSVWTVSGNTIYF. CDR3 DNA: TGCAGCGTCTGGACGGTCTCTGGAAACACCATATATTTT.